What follows describes a single T cell receptor (beta chain). Its target is not known. These data come from a study of beta chain features in type 1 diabetes. The investigators reverse transcribed all of the isolated RNA, so they sequenced expressed TCRB transcripts. Here immunoSEQ multiplex PCR was the method, and the copy in TCRdb shows in-frame clones only, minus some. In the table there are about 180,000 clones, around 7.9% of which are singletons. Whole-study findings and limits: In all four CD4+ subsets, TCRB CDR3 length was significantly, moderately reduced in type 1 diabetes.

This sequence originates from a man aged 18 to 30 with type 1 diabetes. Input material: central memory CD4+ T cells from blood.

The CDR3 DNA is TGTGCCAGCAGCTTCAAAGGGGCGGCCCAAAGGCCCCAGCATTTT. Translating it yields CASSFKGAAQRPQHF. V usage is TRBV5-8 and J usage is TRBJ1-5; maybe TRBD1 (5 bases). The CDR3 spans 15 residues. Germline lookup yields CDR1 SGHTS and CDR2 YDEGEE. The germline V and J ends were trimmed by 2 bases and 9 bases, with 18 bases remaining between them.